This T cell receptor (beta chain) was documented in a study of blood T cell repertoires in COVID-19. On the study more broadly: T cells, B-cell-depleted T cells, or PBMCs supplied cDNA or gDNA.

CDR1 is SGHRS and CDR2 is YFSETQ in the germline V gene. Trimming shortened V by 0 bases and J by 4 bases, and 13 bases separated the two germline ends. The CDR3 spans 15 residues. The assay was immunoSEQ multiplex PCR, and TCRdb's table has in-frame clones only and misses some. This sample yields more than 85,000 clones, of which 75% to 85% are seen a single time; 24% belongs to the top ten. Specimen: peripheral blood. The chain combines TRBV5-1 with TRBJ2-5; perhaps TRBD1 as D (5 bases). The TCR sequence derives from a man between 65 and 85 years old with acute or convalescent COVID-19. The CDR3 spells CASSLATDHRETQYF. CDR3 in DNA: TGCGCCAGCAGCTTGGCGACAGATCATAGAGAGACCCAGTACTTC. The full variable domain, completed using reference TRBV5-1 and TRBJ2-5, is KAGVTQTPRYLIKTRGQQVTLSCSPISGHRSVSWYQQTPGQGLQFLFEYFSETQRNKGNFPGRFSGRQFSNSRSEMNVSTLELGDSALYLCASSLATDHRETQYFGPGTRLLVL.